The 20 T cell receptor beta chains presented below share a single source sample, sequenced in a study of shared clonotypes between healthy human individuals. Sequenced by immunoSEQ multiplex PCR; TCRdb stores in-frame clones only, minus some. The data show 2 million to 3 million clones, with roughly 93% seen just once and approximately 0.37% held by the top ten. What was sequenced was naive CD4+ T cells from PBMCs. Noted subset: CD45RA+ positively selected. These receptors were obtained from a man between 18 and 29 years old in good health. Some clones in this sample may be carry-over from other donors' samples.

V gene TRBV5-1 combines with J gene TRBJ2-5; no clear D. V lost 2 bases to trimming and J lost 1 base, with 9 bases between them. The V gene's germline CDR1 is SGHRS and CDR2 YFSETQ. The CDR3 loop spans 14 amino acids. In DNA, the CDR3 is TGCGCCAGCAGCTTCTTTCAGTTCCAAGAGACCCAGTACTTC. It yields the protein CASSFFQFQETQYF.

The sample holds one count of this clone. V gene TRBV2 combines with J gene TRBJ2-4; no definite D call. The V and J ends lost 7 bases and 3 bases respectively, with 4 bases between them. The CDR3 sequence is 11 residues long. The germline V gene has CDR1 SNHLY and CDR2 FYNNEI. CDR3 coding DNA: TGTGCCAGCAAGGACAAAAACATTCAGTACTTC. It encodes CASKDKNIQYF. The entire variable domain, with the rest obtained from reference TRBV2 and TRBJ2-4, is as follows: EPEVTQTPSHQVTQMGQEVILRCVPISNHLYFYWYRQILGQKVEFLVSFYNNEISEKSEIFDDQFSVERPDGSNFTLKIRSTKLEDSAMYFCASKDKNIQYFGAGTRLSVL.

This clone was observed once. V is TRBV27 and J is TRBJ1-2, with TRBD1 identical over 8 bases. V gave up 3 bases and J gave up 8 bases; unmatched junction bases: 8. CDR3 size: 14 residues. The V gene's germline CDR1 is MNHEY and CDR2 SMNVEV (reference sequence). The CDR3: CASSFNRGLGGYTF. The DNA for the CDR3 is TGTGCCAGCAGTTTTAACAGGGGGTTGGGGGGCTACACCTTC.

V usage is TRBV2 and J usage is TRBJ2-5; TRBD2 matches 7 bases. Matching the DNA end better, TRBJ2-7 makes the J call doubtful. CDR3 length: 14 amino acids. Germline CDR1 and CDR2: SNHLY and FYNNEI. The CDR3: CASMRAGRANEQYF. DNA for the CDR3: TGTGCCAGCATGAGAGCGGGACGTGCGAACGAGCAGTACTTC.

V gene TRBV29-1 combines with J gene TRBJ2-7, with D possibly being TRBD1 (5 bases). This CDR3 region has 13 residues. Germline values: CDR1 SQVTM, CDR2 ANQGSEA. Deletions cut 1 base from V and 5 bases from J, with 12 bases between. The CDR3 DNA reads TGCAGCGTTGAAGGGCGACAGTACAACGAGCAGTACTTC. As protein: CSVEGRQYNEQYF.

In DNA, the CDR3 is TGCGCCAGCAGCCAAGGGCTAGCGCGAGAGACCCAGTACTTC. Protein: CASSQGLARETQYF. The V and J genes are TRBV4-1 and TRBJ2-5, with D possibly being TRBD2 (6 bases). Germline CDR1 is MGHRA and CDR2 is YSYEKL. With 1 base removed from V and 4 bases from J, the gap between germline ends came to 10 bases. The CDR3 is 14 amino acids.

The chain combines TRBV11-3 with TRBJ2-1, with TRBD2 as a possible D gene (6 bases). The CDR3 loop spans 16 amino acids. Germline CDR1 SGHNT, CDR2 YENEEA. V was pared by 5 bases and J by 0 bases, with 14 bases between. The CDR3 loop is CASSKQSGLSYNEQFF. CDR3 nucleotide sequence: TGTGCCAGCAGCAAACAATCGGGACTCTCCTACAATGAGCAGTTCTTC.

The gene calls are TRBV29-1 and TRBJ2-3, with TRBD1 identical over 7 bases. Trimming removed 6 bases from V and 0 bases from J; junction bases left unmatched: 6. This CDR3 has 14 amino acids. The germline CDR1 and CDR2 sequences are SQVTM and ANQGSEA. DNA for the CDR3: TGCAGCGTCGGTGTGGGACAGAGCACAGATACGCAGTATTTT. It yields the protein CSVGVGQSTDTQYF.

CDR3 nucleotide sequence: TGTGCCAGACACGGGGCAACGGGACAGATAAACACCGGGGAGCTGTTTTTT. This gives the protein CARHGATGQINTGELFF. This sequence joins TRBV6-9 and TRBJ2-2; 7 nucleotides align to TRBD1. The germline gives CDR1 MNHGY, CDR2 SVAAGI. The CDR3 covers 17 residues. J lost 2 bases, V lost 9 bases, and 15 bases had no gene match.

The sample holds a few counts of this clone. The chain combines TRBV15 with TRBJ2-7; D not resolved. The germline CDR1 and CDR2 sequences are LNHNV and YYDKDF (reference sequence). The CDR3 contains 11 residues. With 4 bases removed from V and 5 bases from J, the gap between germline ends came to 6 bases. The CDR3 here is CATSTYHEQYF. In DNA, the CDR3 is TGTGCCACCAGCACCTACCACGAGCAGTACTTC.

This chain joins TRBV6-5 and TRBJ2-7; either TRBD1 or TRBD2 may fit D (5 bases each). Germline assignment: CDR1 MNHEY and CDR2 SVGAGI. Trimming took off 6 bases at V and 9 bases at J, with 12 bases between the two ends. The CDR3 consists of 11 residues. CDR3 nucleotide sequence: TGTGCCAGCAGGGAAGAGGGGCGGCAGTACTTC. Protein: CASREEGRQYF.

This clone appeared a single time. The chain uses TRBV21-1 and TRBJ2-3. TRBV21-1 is a known pseudogene. CDR3 length: 19 amino acids. The CDR3 reads CASSQNNVGRSQGADTQYF. In nucleotides, the CDR3 is TGTGCCAGCAGCCAAAATAACGTAGGGCGGAGTCAAGGCGCAGATACGCAGTATTTT.

This clone was detected only once. The junction departs from germline at one end; a sequencing error may be responsible. The chain links TRBV28 to TRBJ1-5, with a tentative D call TRBD1 (5 bases). In germline, CDR1 is MDHEN, CDR2 SYDVKM. This CDR3 region has 15 residues. CDR3 nucleotides: TGTGCCAGCAGTGCCCCGGGACGGAGGTATCAACCCCAGCATTTT. Amino acids: CASSAPGRRYQPQHF.

The chain couples TRBV5-1 to TRBJ2-1; weak D call: TRBD2 (7 bases). Trimming took off 5 bases at V and 5 bases at J, with 14 bases between the two ends. Germline V gene sequence: CDR1 SGHRS, CDR2 YFSETQ. The CDR3 spans 14 residues. CDR3 DNA sequence: TGCGCCAGCAGAGGGGGGGTGTTGAACAATGAGCAGTTCTTC. Translation gives CASRGGVLNNEQFF.

CDR3 region: CASSEIAGRGLGNEQYF. CDR3 nucleotide sequence: TGTGCCAGCAGTGAAATTGCAGGGAGGGGTCTTGGGAACGAGCAGTACTTC. V and J are TRBV2 and TRBJ2-7, with TRBD2 identical over 7 bases. CDR1 is SNHLY and CDR2 is FYNNEI in the germline V gene. The CDR3 is 17 residues long. With 2 bases clipped from V and 5 bases from J, the junction kept 15 bases outside the gene matches.

Points on this clone: The same CDR3 arises from other DNA sequences in this sample as well. The gene calls are TRBV5-4 and TRBJ2-2; no clear D gene. This CDR3 contains 14 residues. The V end lost 2 bases, the J end lost 5 bases, and 10 bases lay between the germline ends. The germline V gene encodes CDR1 SGHNT and CDR2 YYREEE (reference sequence). This chain's CDR3 is CASSLVGSTGELFF. DNA for the CDR3: TGTGCCAGCAGCTTAGTGGGATCGACCGGGGAGCTGTTTTTT.

This clone was picked up one time. The chain joins TRBV19 to TRBJ1-2, with D perhaps matching TRBD1 (5 bases). With 2 bases removed from V and 4 bases from J, the gap between germline ends came to 8 bases. Germline assignment: CDR1 LNHDA and CDR2 SQIVND (reference sequence). This CDR3 spans 13 amino acids. CDR3 amino acids: CASSIIGTYGYTF. The CDR3 nucleotides read TGTGCCAGTAGTATAATTGGGACCTATGGCTACACCTTC.

The chain couples TRBV6-1 to TRBJ2-7; no firm D call. The CDR3 contains 14 residues. CDR1 MNHNS and CDR2 SASEGT come from the germline V gene. V dropped 1 base and J dropped 4 bases, with 11 bases sitting between them. The CDR3 DNA reads TGTGCCAGCAGTGAAGTCCTGGGATCGTACGAGCAGTACTTC. Encoded protein: CASSEVLGSYEQYF.

The chain carries TRBV5-1 and TRBJ2-5, with 9 bases aligning to TRBD2. This CDR3 contains 16 residues. Germline assignment: CDR1 SGHRS and CDR2 YFSETQ. V gave up 1 base and J gave up 2 bases; unmatched junction bases: 6. The CDR3 DNA follows: TGCGCCAGCAGCTTGCGCGGGAGGGTCGATCAAGAGACCCAGTACTTC. Encoded protein: CASSLRGRVDQETQYF.

The CDR3 region has the DNA TGTGCCAGCAGCTTGGACGCCGGGACAGGGAGGAACGAGCAGTACTTC. This translates into CASSLDAGTGRNEQYF. This sequence joins TRBV11-3 and TRBJ2-7, with 9 bases matching TRBD1. Germline CDR1 reads SGHNT; CDR2 reads YENEEA. The J segment lost 5 bases and the V segment lost 3 bases, leaving 11 bases of the junction unmatched. The CDR3 has 16 amino acids.